A selection of T cell receptor beta chains follows, all from one sample in a study of blood T cell repertoires in COVID-19. Clones were sequenced by immunoSEQ multiplex PCR, and TCRdb holds only the in-frame ones, with some missing. The sample contains 310,000 or so clones, approximately 92% of which appear only once. The sequenced material came from PBMCs or T cells enriched from blood (not recorded which). The receptor set was obtained from a woman aged 30 to 39 who had recovered from COVID-19. The CDR3 runs from the conserved cysteine through the conserved F or W. The D gene is left open where the match is weak. Expanded clones are given a class, and other clones once, few, many or no size at all.

TRBD2,TRBJ2-1,.,TRBV27,TGTGCCAGCAGTCTATATGCCGCGGGAGGTAATTACAATGAGCAGTTCTTC,CASSLYAAGGNYNEQFF
TRBD1,TRBJ1-1,.,TRBV11-3,TGTGCCAGCAGCTTAGTTCATTTGAGACAGGGGATTGGGAACACTGAAGCTTTCTTT,CASSLVHLRQGIGNTEAFF
TRBD2,TRBJ2-7,few,TRBV7-9,TGTGCCAGCAGCCCGACTCGGACTAGCGGGAGAGACGAGCAGTACTTC,CASSPTRTSGRDEQYF
.,TRBJ2-3,.,TRBV12-3/TRBV12-4,TGTGCCAGCAGTTTAACTAGGGATACGCAGTATTTT,CASSLTRDTQYF
.,TRBJ1-5,.,TRBV18,TGTGCCAGCTCACCATCCGGACAGCTGCGGAATCAGCCCCAGCATTTT,CASSPSGQLRNQPQHF
.,TRBJ2-6,.,TRBV5-1,TGCGCCAGCAGTTTAGCCGGGGACACATTCTCTGGGGCCAACGTCCTGACTTTC,CASSLAGDTFSGANVLTF
TRBD2,TRBJ2-1,few,TRBV2,TGTGCCAGCAGCGGGACGGGGGGGGCTTACAATGAGCAGTTCTTC,CASSGTGGAYNEQFF
TRBD1,TRBJ1-1,once,TRBV28,TGTGCCAGCAGCTACAGGGGTCGGAACACTGAAGCTTTCTTT,CASSYRGRNTEAFF
TRBD1,TRBJ2-7,.,TRBV7-9,TGTGCCAGCACGGGGTCGGACAGGGACTACGAGCAGTACTTC,CASTGSDRDYEQYF
.,TRBJ2-2,once,TRBV9,TGTGCCAGCAGCGTAGGCCCGGAGGACACCGGGGAGCTGTTTTTT,CASSVGPEDTGELFF
.,TRBJ2-5,.,TRBV12-3/TRBV12-4,TGTGCCAGCAGTTCAAAACTGGAGACCCAGTACTTC,CASSSKLETQYF
TRBD1,TRBJ2-7,once,TRBV7-6,TGTGCCAGCAGCCCTGGTCTGTTCGCACGGGGAATGGACAGGAGGTTCTCCTACGAGCAGTACTTC,CASSPGLFARGMDRRFSYEQYF
TRBD2,TRBJ2-1,.,TRBV28,TGTGCCAGCAGTTTTCTAGCGGGAGGATACGAGCAGTTCTTC,CASSFLAGGYEQFF
TRBD1,TRBJ2-7,.,TRBV5-6,TGTGCCAGCAGCATCCGGACAGGCGAGCAGTACTTC,CASSIRTGEQYF
.,TRBJ2-1,few,TRBV10-1,TGCGCCAGCAGTGTCGGGTTCGCCTACAATGAGCAGTTCTTC,CASSVGFAYNEQFF
TRBD1,TRBJ2-7,.,TRBV7-6,TGTGCCAGCAGCCCGGGACAGGGGGCGCGTAGCGGCTCCTACGAGCAGTACTTC,CASSPGQGARSGSYEQYF
TRBD1,TRBJ1-2,once,TRBV29-1,TGCAGCGTGTCAGGGGGCGACTATGGCTACACCTTC,CSVSGGDYGYTF
TRBD1,TRBJ2-7,.,TRBV6-2/TRBV6-3,TGTGCCAGCAGTTACGGACAGGGGAAGAACTACGAGCAGTACTTC,CASSYGQGKNYEQYF
.,TRBJ2-3,.,TRBV19,TGTGCCAGTAGTTATCGGACAGATACGCAGTATTTT,CASSYRTDTQYF
TRBD1,TRBJ1-4,.,TRBV19,TGTGCCAGTAGACTAACCGGGACAGGAAATGAAAAACTGTTTTTT,CASRLTGTGNEKLFF
TRBD2,TRBJ2-3,.,TRBV9,TGTGCCAGCAGCGTAAGGACTAGCGGGATCGAGATTCCCATAGATACGCAGTATTTT,CASSVRTSGIEIPIDTQYF
.,TRBJ2-7,.,TRBV7-9,TGTGCCAGCAGCTCCTCGGGGGGCCCCCTTTACGAGCAGTACTTC,CASSSSGGPLYEQYF
TRBD1,TRBJ1-2,.,TRBV28,TGTGCCAGCAGTGCCGAGACAGGGGGCGCGTATGGCTACACCTTC,CASSAETGGAYGYTF
.,TRBJ1-1,.,TRBV7-8,TGTGCCAGCAGCTTAGCGTCCCCTACCTCGAACACTGAAGCTTTCTTT,CASSLASPTSNTEAFF
TRBD1,TRBJ1-2,.,TRBV5-5,TGTGCCAGCAGCGGGGGACAGGGTGTGTTGAGAGGGGATGGCTACACCTTC,CASSGGQGVLRGDGYTF
.,TRBJ1-1,.,TRBV19,TGTGCCAGTAAGTTTCAAGGGAGGACTGAAGCTTTCTTT,CASKFQGRTEAFF
.,TRBJ2-3,.,TRBV28,TGTGCCAGCAGTCGGGACTTCACAGATACGCAGTATTTT,CASSRDFTDTQYF
TRBD1,TRBJ1-1,.,TRBV5-6,TGTGCCAGCTCCAACCTCCCAGGGGGCACTGAAGCTTTCTTT,CASSNLPGGTEAFF
.,TRBJ2-5,.,TRBV4-1,TGCGCCAGCAGCCAAGTCGAGGTTGAGACCCAGTACTTC,CASSQVEVETQYF
.,TRBJ1-3,.,TRBV7-2,TGTGCCAGCAGCTTAACCAGGGACTACTCTGGAAACACCATATATTTT,CASSLTRDYSGNTIYF
TRBD1,TRBJ2-6,.,TRBV5-1,TGCGCCAGCAGGACGGGTCGACAGGGGCCGGGGTCTGGGGCCAACGTCCTGACTTTC,CASRTGRQGPGSGANVLTF
.,TRBJ2-5,.,TRBV6-6,TGTGCCAGCAGTTCTAGTGTTTGGGAGACCCAGTACTTC,CASSSSVWETQYF
.,TRBJ1-2,once,TRBV5-5,TGTGCCAGCAGCTTAGACAGGCAGCAGGGCTATGGCTACACCTTC,CASSLDRQQGYGYTF
TRBD2,TRBJ2-5,once,TRBV11-2,TGTGCCAGCAGCACCGGGACTAGCGGCCAAGAGACCCAGTACTTC,CASSTGTSGQETQYF